This T cell receptor beta chain is from a study of response to subunit inactivated influenza vaccine. About this clonotype: Its specificity is not known. A much larger clone differs by one base, so this may be a read error.

Study outcomes and limitations: Authors suggested few new T cells are recruited by each seasonal influenza vaccination.

TCRdb re-derived calls from the RT-PCR reads in MiXCR, one entry per CDR3 protein. The top ten hold 1.5% to 2% of the sample, which has some 500,000 distinct CDR3 sequences, over 25% seen once. CDR1 DFQATT and CDR2 SNEGSKA come from the germline V gene (reference sequence). The CDR3 extends over 14 amino acids. V lost 6 bases, J lost 5 bases, and 9 bases stayed unmatched. This sequence joins TRBV20-1 and TRBJ2-3; 9 bases match TRBD2. The receptor comes from a man in his fifties who received an inactivated influenza vaccine. This material consisted of CD4+ T cells sorted from PBMCs, taken approximately 5 days after vaccination. The CDR3 reads CSALGSGRLDTQYF. CDR3 sequence (DNA): TGCAGTGCACTCGGGAGCGGGAGGCTAGATACGCAGTATTTT.